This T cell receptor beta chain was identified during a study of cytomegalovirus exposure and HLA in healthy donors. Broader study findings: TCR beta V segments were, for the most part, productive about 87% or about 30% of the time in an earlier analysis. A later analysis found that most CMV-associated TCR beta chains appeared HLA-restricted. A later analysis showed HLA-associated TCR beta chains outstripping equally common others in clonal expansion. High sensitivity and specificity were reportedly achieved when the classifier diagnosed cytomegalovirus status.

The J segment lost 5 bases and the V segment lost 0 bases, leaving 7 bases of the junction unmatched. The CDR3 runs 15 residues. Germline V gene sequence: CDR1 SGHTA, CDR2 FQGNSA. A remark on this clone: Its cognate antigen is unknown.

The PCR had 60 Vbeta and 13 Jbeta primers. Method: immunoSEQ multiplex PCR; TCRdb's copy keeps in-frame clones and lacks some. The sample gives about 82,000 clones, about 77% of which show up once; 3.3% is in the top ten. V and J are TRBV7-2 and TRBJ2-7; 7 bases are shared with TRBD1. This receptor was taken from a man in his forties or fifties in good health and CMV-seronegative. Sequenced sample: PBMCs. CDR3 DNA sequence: TGTGCCAGCAGCTTAGCGGCAGGGGGAAGGGACGAGCAGTACTTC. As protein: CASSLAAGGRDEQYF.